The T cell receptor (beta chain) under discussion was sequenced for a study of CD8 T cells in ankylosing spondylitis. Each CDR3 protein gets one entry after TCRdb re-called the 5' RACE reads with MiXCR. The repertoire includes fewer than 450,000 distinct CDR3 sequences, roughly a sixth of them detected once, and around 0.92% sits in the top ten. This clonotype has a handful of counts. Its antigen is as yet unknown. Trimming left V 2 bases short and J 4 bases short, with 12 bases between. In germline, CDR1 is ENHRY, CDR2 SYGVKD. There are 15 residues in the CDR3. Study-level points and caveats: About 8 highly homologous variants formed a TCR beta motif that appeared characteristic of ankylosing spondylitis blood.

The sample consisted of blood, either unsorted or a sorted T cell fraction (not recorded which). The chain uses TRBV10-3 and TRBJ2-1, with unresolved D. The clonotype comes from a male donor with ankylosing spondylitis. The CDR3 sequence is CAISEMGGGYNEQFF. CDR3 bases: TGTGCCATCAGTGAGATGGGTGGCGGTTACAATGAGCAGTTCTTC.